This note documents a single TCR beta chain sequence. Its antigen is not known. The sample originates from a study of identifying expanded T cells in peripheral blood. Healthy donors had no documented immune events, such as infections, while sampled. Trimming shortened V by 5 bases and J by 0 bases, and 13 bases separated the two germline ends. The CDR3 extends over 16 amino acids. CDR1 and CDR2 from the germline V gene are SGHTA and FQGTGA. Study conclusions and caveats: Roughly 1.1 clones differed between technical replicates, versus approximately 17 and 20 over time. Variance in clone template counts between roughly two-week samples significantly increased with total template count across all healthy donors.

The repertoire was sequenced with immunoSEQ multiplex PCR; TCRdb's copy has only in-frame clones and lacks some. The sample consists of about 98,000 clones, more than 70% of them appearing once. The material sequenced was blood. The V call is TRBV7-3, the J call TRBJ2-2, with D possibly being TRBD1 or TRBD2 (5 bases each). This receptor was obtained from a person aged 18 to 75 in good health. The CDR3 spells CASSRGLPANTGELFF. For the CDR3, the DNA is TGTGCCAGCAGCCGGGGCCTTCCCGCGAACACCGGGGAGCTGTTTTTT. The full variable domain, rest sourced from reference TRBV7-3 and TRBJ2-2, is GAGVSQTPSNKVTEKGKYVELRCDPISGHTALYWYRQSLGQGPEFLIYFQGTGAADDSGLPNDRFFAVRPEGSVSTLKIQRTERGDSAVYLCASSRGLPANTGELFFGEGSRLTVL.